These 13 T cell receptor beta chains were sequenced from one sample in a study of a mutant IDH1 vaccine in newly diagnosed glioma. Here immunoSEQ multiplex PCR was the method, and the copy in TCRdb shows in-frame clones only, minus some. The repertoire consists of tens of thousands of clones, with roughly 81% occurring once and the leading ten covering approximately 7.6%. The time point denotes: week 23, last vaccination. One vaccine dose held 300 ug of mutant IDH1 20-mer peptide and came with topical imiquimod. Their antigen targets remain unknown. Material: PBMCs, obtained from a glioma patient whose treatment included an IDH1 peptide vaccine. These receptors all stem from a woman in her forties with glioma. Some clones in this sample may be carry-over from other donors' samples.

The gene calls are TRBV7-9 and TRBJ2-7; TRBD1 is a possible D gene (5 bases). The CDR3 covers 14 residues. Germline V lookup: CDR1 SEHNR, CDR2 FQNEAQ (reference sequence). Trimming pared 3 bases from V and 2 bases from J, leaving 11 bases between. The CDR3 loop reads CASSFDQGAYEQYF. The CDR3, as DNA: TGTGCCAGCAGCTTTGATCAAGGGGCCTACGAGCAGTACTTC.

Notes on this clone: One end of the junction fails to match germline, which may point to a read error. The chain is built from TRBV7-7 and TRBJ2-5, with a weak D call TRBD2 (6 bases). Germline loops: CDR1 SSHAT, CDR2 FNYEAQ (reference sequence). The CDR3 covers 14 residues. CDR3 sequence: CASSLLGGQETQYF. In DNA, the CDR3 is TGTGCTAGCAGCTTATTGGGGGGACAAGAGACCCAGTACTTC.

This clone was seen only once. The gene calls are TRBV7-6 and TRBJ2-7; a possible D gene is TRBD2 (6 bases). The length of the CDR3 is 15 residues. CDR1 is SGHVS, CDR2 FNYEAQ, per germline. Trimming removed 0 bases at V and 1 base at J, with 10 bases between. CDR3 residues: CASSLARDGSYEQYF. The CDR3 DNA is TGTGCCAGCAGCTTAGCGCGGGACGGATCCTACGAGCAGTACTTC.

The V call is TRBV7-2, the J call TRBJ2-5; the match to TRBD2 covers 8 bases. Germline-derived CDR1 and CDR2 are SGHTA and FQGNSA. V lost 8 bases and J lost 5; bases outside the gene matches: 10. There are 14 residues in the CDR3. The CDR3 loop reads CASGLAGGRETQYF. CDR3 DNA sequence: TGTGCCAGCGGGCTGGCGGGGGGTCGGGAGACCCAGTACTTC.

The count of this clone is one. J is TRBJ2-3 and V is TRBV7-2; 8 bases fit TRBD2. V was pared by 4 bases and J by 4 bases, with 7 bases of the junction left unmatched. The CDR3 has 15 residues. Germline-derived CDR1 and CDR2 are SGHTA and FQGNSA. In DNA form, the CDR3 reads TGTGCCAGCAGCTCCTCCGGGGGGGTGGCAGATACGCAGTATTTT. Protein product: CASSSSGGVADTQYF.

The rearrangement links TRBV5-6 to TRBJ2-3, with D possibly matching TRBD2 (5 bases). There are 15 residues in the CDR3. The germline gives CDR1 SGHDT, CDR2 YYEEEE. Trimming left V 0 bases short and J 1 base short, with 9 bases between. The CDR3 sequence: CASSLGGPGTDTQYF. The CDR3 DNA reads as TGTGCCAGCAGCTTGGGAGGGCCAGGCACAGATACGCAGTATTTT.

This clone was detected a few times. V and J are TRBV12-5 and TRBJ1-2, with D maybe TRBD1 (6 bases). Germline CDR1 LGHNT, CDR2 FRNRAP. Trimming took off 2 bases at V and 2 bases at J, with 18 bases between the two ends. This CDR3 comprises 17 residues. The CDR3 region is CASGLKGGDRRNYGYTF. The CDR3 bases are TGTGCTAGTGGTTTGAAGGGGGGGGACCGAAGAAACTATGGCTACACCTTC. Based on the CDR3 plus reference TRBV12-5 and TRBJ1-2, the full variable domain is DARVTQTPRHKVTEMGQEVTMRCQPILGHNTVFWYRQTMMQGLELLAYFRNRAPLDDSGMPKDRFSAEMPDATLATLKIQPSEPRDSAVYFCASGLKGGDRRNYGYTFGSGTRLTVV.

Only a few counts were recorded for this clone. The chain has TRBV30 and TRBJ1-2, with D maybe TRBD1 (6 bases). Trimming took 6 bases from V and 8 from J, leaving 16 bases between them. The CDR3 has 12 residues. Germline loops: CDR1 GTSNPN, CDR2 SVGIG (reference sequence). CDR3 protein: CACLSGAPGYTF. The CDR3, as DNA: TGTGCCTGCCTTTCGGGGGCCCCCGGCTACACCTTC.

J is TRBJ2-1 and V is TRBV7-2; no clear D gene. The CDR3 consists of 19 residues. V was shortened by 0 bases and J by 6 bases, with 24 bases between the two germline ends. Looked up from germline, CDR1 is SGHTA and CDR2 is FQGNSA. The CDR3 DNA follows: TGTGCCAGCAGCTTAGCCCCCGTCCCCCCCAAGGGATTGGTCAATGAGCAGTTCTTC. Its protein is CASSLAPVPPKGLVNEQFF.

This sequence joins TRBV4-3 and TRBJ2-3, with D perhaps matching TRBD2 (6 bases). With 1 base removed from V and 1 base from J, the gap between germline ends came to 9 bases. In germline, CDR1 is LGHNA, CDR2 YSLEER. This CDR3 has 15 amino acids. In DNA form, the CDR3 reads TGCGCCAGCAGCCAAGGGCGGGGCCGCACAGATACGCAGTATTTT. Translated, it gives CASSQGRGRTDTQYF.

This clone was counted only a few times. The chain carries TRBV5-1 and TRBJ1-1; 7 nucleotides agree with TRBD1. CDR3 size: 17 residues. The ends lost 2 bases at V and 0 bases at J; junction bases unmatched: 10. In germline, CDR1 is SGHRS, CDR2 YFSETQ. The CDR3 spells CASSLSGTVPMNTEAFF. Written as DNA, the CDR3 is TGCGCCAGCAGCTTATCCGGGACAGTGCCTATGAACACTGAAGCTTTCTTT.

This sequence joins TRBV6-1 and TRBJ2-7, with 10 bases identical to TRBD1. CDR1 and CDR2 from the germline V gene are MNHNS and SASEGT. Losses at the gene ends were 3 bases for V and 13 bases for J; bases not matched to a gene: 9. The CDR3 contains 13 residues. The CDR3 region has the DNA TGTGCCAGCAGTGATGTCCCGGGGGACAGGGGCTACTTC. This encodes CASSDVPGDRGYF.

This clone came up once. J is TRBJ1-2 and V is TRBV6-1; unclear D gene. Per germline, CDR1 MNHNS and CDR2 SASEGT. Trimming removed 7 bases from V and 4 bases from J, with 13 bases in between. This CDR3 has 13 amino acids. The CDR3 spells CASIPTGTYGYTF. Here the CDR3 DNA reads TGTGCCAGCATACCGACCGGCACCTATGGCTACACCTTC.